The clone carrying this TCR beta chain was recorded at least ten times. Its antigen is still unknown. CDR3 size: 15 residues. CDR1 is DFQATT and CDR2 is SNEGSKA in the germline V gene (reference sequence). Trimming stripped 0 bases from V and 0 bases from J, with 10 bases between. This sample is part of a study of CD8 T cells in ankylosing spondylitis. Findings of the study overall: Earlier reports found some motif variants in synovial fluid and blood in reactive arthritis.

TCRdb re-analysed the 5' RACE reads in MiXCR, keeping a single row per CDR3 protein. This sample has over 75,000 distinct CDR3 sequences, with 7.5% to 9% found just once. The sequence was collected from a male donor with ankylosing spondylitis or in good health (not recorded which). The chain has TRBV20-1 and TRBJ2-3, with a tentative D call TRBD1 (6 bases). The material sequenced was blood, either unsorted or a sorted T cell fraction (not recorded which). CDR3 in amino acids: CSARDEGDSTDTQYF. The CDR3 bases are TGCAGTGCTAGAGATGAGGGGGATAGCACAGATACGCAGTATTTT.